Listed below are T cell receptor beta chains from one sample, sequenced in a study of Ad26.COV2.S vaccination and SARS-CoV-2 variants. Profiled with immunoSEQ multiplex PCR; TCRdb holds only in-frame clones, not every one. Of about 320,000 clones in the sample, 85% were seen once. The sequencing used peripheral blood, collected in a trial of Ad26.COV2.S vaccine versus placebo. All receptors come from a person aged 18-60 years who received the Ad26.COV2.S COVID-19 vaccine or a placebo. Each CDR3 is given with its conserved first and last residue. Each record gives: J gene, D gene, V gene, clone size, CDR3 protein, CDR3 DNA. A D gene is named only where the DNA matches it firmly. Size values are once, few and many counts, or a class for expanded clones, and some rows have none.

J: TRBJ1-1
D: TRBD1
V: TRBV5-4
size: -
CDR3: CASSWDSGWNTEAFF
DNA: TGTGCCAGCAGCTGGGACAGCGGTTGGAACACTGAAGCTTTCTTT

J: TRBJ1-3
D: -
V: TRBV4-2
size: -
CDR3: CASSQGTGSSGNTIYF
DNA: TGTGCCAGCAGCCAAGGTACAGGAAGCTCTGGAAACACCATATATTTT

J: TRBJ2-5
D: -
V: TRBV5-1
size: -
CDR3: CASSLGRGETQYF
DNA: TGCGCCAGCAGCTTGGGCAGGGGCGAGACCCAGTACTTC

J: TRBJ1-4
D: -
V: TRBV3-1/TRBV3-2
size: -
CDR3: CASSPLQGGEKLFF
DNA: TGTGCCAGCAGCCCCCTACAGGGTGGGGAAAAACTGTTTTTT

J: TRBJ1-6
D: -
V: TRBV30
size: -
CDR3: CAWRGEGDSPLHF
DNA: TGTGCCTGGAGGGGGGAGGGGGATTCACCCCTCCACTTT

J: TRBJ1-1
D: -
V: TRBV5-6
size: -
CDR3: CASSFSAAGAFF
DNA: TGTGCCAGCAGCTTCTCGGCGGCGGGAGCTTTCTTT

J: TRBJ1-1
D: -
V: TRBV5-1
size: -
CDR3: CASSLDPGWTEAFF
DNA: TGCGCCAGCAGCTTGGATCCAGGGTGGACTGAAGCTTTCTTT

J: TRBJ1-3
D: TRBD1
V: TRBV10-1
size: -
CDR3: CASSPGGEGAGNTIYF
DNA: TGCGCCAGCAGTCCAGGGGGCGAAGGTGCTGGAAACACCATATATTTT

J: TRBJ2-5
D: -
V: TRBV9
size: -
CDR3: CASSVQDGETQYF
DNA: TGTGCCAGCAGCGTTCAGGACGGGGAGACCCAGTACTTC

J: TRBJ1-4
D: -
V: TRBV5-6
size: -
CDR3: CASSQVGSPATNEKLFF
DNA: TGTGCCAGCAGCCAAGTGGGGTCCCCAGCAACTAATGAAAAACTGTTTTTT

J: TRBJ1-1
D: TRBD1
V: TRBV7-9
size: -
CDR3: CASSPRQGSARDTEAFF
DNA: TGTGCCAGCAGCCCTCGACAGGGAAGCGCGCGCGACACTGAAGCTTTCTTT

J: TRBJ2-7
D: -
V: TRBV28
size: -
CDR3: CASLSPSAEGYEQYF
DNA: TGTGCCAGCCTCTCCCCGTCGGCAGAAGGATACGAGCAGTACTTC

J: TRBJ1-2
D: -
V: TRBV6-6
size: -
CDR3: CASSGQQDNYGYTF
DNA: TGTGCCAGCAGTGGACAACAAGATAACTATGGCTACACCTTC

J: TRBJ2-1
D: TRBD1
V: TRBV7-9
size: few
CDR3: CASSLLSDRGRNEQFF
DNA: TGTGCCAGCAGCTTGTTGTCAGACAGGGGACGTAATGAGCAGTTCTTC

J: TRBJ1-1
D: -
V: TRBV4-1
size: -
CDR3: CASSPRQVGEAFF
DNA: TGCGCCAGCAGCCCGAGACAGGTAGGTGAAGCTTTCTTT

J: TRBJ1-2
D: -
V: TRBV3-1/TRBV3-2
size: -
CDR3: CASSQDSGTSGYTF
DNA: TGTGCCAGCAGCCAAGATTCCGGGACGAGTGGCTACACCTTC

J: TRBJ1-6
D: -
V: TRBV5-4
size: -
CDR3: CASSLGQPHSPLHF
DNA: TGTGCCAGCAGCTTGGGCCAGCCCCATTCACCCCTCCACTTT

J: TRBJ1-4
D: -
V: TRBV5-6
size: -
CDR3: CASSLRGGRIEKLFF
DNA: TGTGCCAGCAGCTTGCGTGGGGGGCGCATTGAAAAACTGTTTTTT

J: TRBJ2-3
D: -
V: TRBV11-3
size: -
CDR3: CASSLQGISTDTQYF
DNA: TGTGCCAGCAGCTTACAGGGGATTAGCACAGATACGCAGTATTTT

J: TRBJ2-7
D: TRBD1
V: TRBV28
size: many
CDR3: CASSLLQGVKYEQYF
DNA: TGTGCCAGCAGTTTATTACAGGGGGTGAAGTACGAGCAGTACTTC

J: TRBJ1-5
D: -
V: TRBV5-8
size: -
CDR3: CASSLVVGNNQPQHF
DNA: TGTGCCAGCAGCTTGGTGGTTGGGAACAATCAGCCCCAGCATTTT

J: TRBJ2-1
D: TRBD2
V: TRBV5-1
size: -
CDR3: CASSLGSGGYNEQFF
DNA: TGCGCCAGCAGCTTGGGTAGCGGGGGATACAATGAGCAGTTCTTC

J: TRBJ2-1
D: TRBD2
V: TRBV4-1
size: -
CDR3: CASSQQGTGGPQFF
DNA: TGCGCCAGCAGCCAGCAAGGGACGGGGGGGCCTCAGTTCTTC

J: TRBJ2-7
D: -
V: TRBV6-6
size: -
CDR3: CASSYSSSEQYF
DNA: TGTGCCAGCAGTTACTCGAGTAGCGAGCAGTACTTC

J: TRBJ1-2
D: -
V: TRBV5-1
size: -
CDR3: CASSLGGANNYGYTF
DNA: TGCGCCAGCAGCTTGGGGGGGGCAAATAACTATGGCTACACCTTC

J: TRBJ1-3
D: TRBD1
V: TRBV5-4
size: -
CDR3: CASSSGGETNTIYF
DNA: TGTGCCAGCAGCTCAGGGGGAGAAACAAACACCATATATTTT

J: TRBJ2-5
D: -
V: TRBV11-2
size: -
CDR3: CASSDTRGGLQETQYF
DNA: TGTGCCAGCAGCGATACGAGGGGGGGGTTACAAGAGACCCAGTACTTC

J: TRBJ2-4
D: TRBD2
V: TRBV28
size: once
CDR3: CASSPLAIKNIQYF
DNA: TGTGCCAGCAGCCCACTAGCGATCAAAAACATTCAGTACTTC

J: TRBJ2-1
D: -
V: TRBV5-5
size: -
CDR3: CASRIWSIPSYNEQFF
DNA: TGTGCCAGCAGGATATGGAGTATCCCATCCTACAATGAGCAGTTCTTC

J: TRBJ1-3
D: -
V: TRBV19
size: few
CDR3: CASSRAKARVGNTIYF
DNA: TGTGCCAGTAGTCGGGCGAAGGCTCGCGTTGGAAACACCATATATTTT

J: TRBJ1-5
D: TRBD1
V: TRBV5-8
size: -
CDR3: CASSRGTEANQPQHF
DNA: TGTGCCAGCAGCCGAGGGACAGAGGCCAATCAGCCCCAGCATTTT

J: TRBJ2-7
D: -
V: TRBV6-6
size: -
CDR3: CASSYSNEQYF
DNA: TGTGCCAGCAGTTACTCGAATGAGCAGTACTTC

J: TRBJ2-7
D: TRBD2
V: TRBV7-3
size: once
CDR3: CASSLSSGGIHEQYF
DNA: TGTGCCAGCAGCCTTTCTAGCGGGGGGATCCACGAGCAGTACTTC

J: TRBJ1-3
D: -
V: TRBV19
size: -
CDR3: CASSTLSGNTIYF
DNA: TGTGCCAGTAGTACCCTCTCTGGAAACACCATATATTTT

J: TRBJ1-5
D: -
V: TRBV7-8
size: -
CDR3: CASSLAGQYSNQPQHF
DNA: TGTGCCAGCAGCTTAGCGGGGCAGTATAGCAATCAGCCCCAGCATTTT

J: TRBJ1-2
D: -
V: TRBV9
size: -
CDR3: CASSVGQSNYGYTF
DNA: TGTGCCAGCAGCGTAGGACAGAGCAACTATGGCTACACCTTC

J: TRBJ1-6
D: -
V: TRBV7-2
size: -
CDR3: CASSLKQEHSPLHF
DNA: TGTGCCAGCAGCTTAAAACAGGAGCATTCACCCCTCCACTTT

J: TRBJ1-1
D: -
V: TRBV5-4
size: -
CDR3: CASSLRSENTEAFF
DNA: TGTGCCAGCAGCTTAAGGTCAGAGAACACTGAAGCTTTCTTT

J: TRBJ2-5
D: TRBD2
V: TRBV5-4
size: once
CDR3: CASSSGLAGISRETQYF
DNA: TGTGCCAGCAGCTCGGGACTAGCGGGGATTAGCAGGGAGACCCAGTACTTC

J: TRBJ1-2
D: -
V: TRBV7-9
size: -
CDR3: CASSPTGYSANYGYTF
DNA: TGTGCCAGCAGCCCTACAGGATATTCAGCTAACTATGGCTACACCTTC

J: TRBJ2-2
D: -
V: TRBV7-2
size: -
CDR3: CASSAHAGELFF
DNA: TGTGCCAGCAGCGCCCATGCCGGGGAGCTGTTTTTT

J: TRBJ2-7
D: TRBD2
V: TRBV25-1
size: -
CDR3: CASSDRLAAYEQYF
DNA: TGTGCCAGCAGTGATAGACTAGCGGCCTACGAGCAGTACTTC

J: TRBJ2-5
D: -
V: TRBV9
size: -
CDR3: CASSAPGGGQETQYF
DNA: TGTGCCAGCAGCGCCCCTGGGGGAGGCCAAGAGACCCAGTACTTC

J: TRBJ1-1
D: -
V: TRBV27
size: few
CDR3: CASSLTGMATEAFF
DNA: TGTGCCAGCAGTTTAACAGGCATGGCAACTGAAGCTTTCTTT

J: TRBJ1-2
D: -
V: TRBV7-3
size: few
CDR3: CASSLDGNYGYTF
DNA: TGTGCCAGCAGCCTGGACGGAAACTATGGCTACACCTTC

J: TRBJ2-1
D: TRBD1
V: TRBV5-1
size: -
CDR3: CASSTGVHSYNEQFF
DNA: TGCGCCAGCAGCACAGGGGTCCACTCCTACAATGAGCAGTTCTTC

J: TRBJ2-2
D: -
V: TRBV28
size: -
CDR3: CASMWPGSGTGELFF
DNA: TGTGCCAGCATGTGGCCGGGTTCGGGCACCGGGGAGCTGTTTTTT